This entry describes one TCR beta chain. Antigen specificity is unknown. The CDR3 is made up of 14 amino acids. Germline CDR1 is LNHDA and CDR2 is SQIVND (reference sequence). Trimming shortened V by 1 base and J by 0 bases, and 6 bases separated the two germline ends. This entry belongs to a study of blood T cells in healthy people across ages. Regarding the study as a whole: Considered underestimates were the diversity estimates obtained from one million T cells. Compared with aged donors, long-lived donors showed fewer expanded clones, suggesting selection. Measured against age, TCR beta diversity per million T cells decreased in a roughly linear manner.

With a J-beta primer mix and a sample-barcoded 5' primer, a second PCR ran roughly 6 to 11 cycles. Each cDNA molecule received a tag from a template-switch adaptor that had 12 random nucleotides. TCRdb used MiXCR to reprocess the 5' RACE reads, holding one entry per CDR3 protein. The sample gives 1.5 million to 1.8 million distinct CDR3 sequences, around 40% of which show up once; roughly 3.7% is in the top ten. The specimen was blood. This TCR derives from a young woman in good health. The chain has TRBV19 and TRBJ1-1; tentative D call: TRBD1 (6 bases). CDR3 loop: CASSIGTVNTEAFF. The CDR3, as DNA: TGTGCCAGTAGTATAGGGACAGTGAACACTGAAGCTTTCTTT.